A single sample is the source of the 8 T cell receptor beta chains below, sequenced in a study of T cells after yellow fever vaccination. Using its own MiXCR run on the 5' RACE reads, TCRdb lists one record per CDR3 protein. This table holds 170,000 or so distinct CDR3 sequences, 6.2% found once. Sequences were derived from CD4+ T cells sorted from PBMCs, sampled on the day of the first yellow fever vaccination. These receptors all stem from a man between 18 and 29 years old who received the YFV17D yellow fever vaccine.

This clonotype was counted only a few times. The chain combines TRBV10-2 with TRBJ1-1; D may be TRBD1 (6 bases). Trimming stripped 2 bases from V and 4 bases from J, with 14 bases between. Germline-derived CDR1 and CDR2 are WSHSY and SAAADI. The CDR3 extends over 15 amino acids. CDR3: CASSEPRWTATEAFF. For the CDR3, the DNA is TGCGCCAGCAGTGAGCCCCGATGGACAGCCACTGAAGCTTTCTTT.

The sample holds many counts of this clonotype. The chain employs TRBV6-5 and TRBJ1-2; D might be TRBD1 (6 bases). Germline-derived CDR1 and CDR2 are MNHEY and SVGAGI. The CDR3 length is 16 residues. With 6 bases removed from V and 5 bases from J, the gap between germline ends came to 22 bases. The CDR3 loop reads CASSPTGGQYFYGYTF. For the CDR3, the DNA is TGTGCCAGCAGCCCGACGGGGGGGCAATATTTTTATGGCTACACCTTC.

The rearrangement uses TRBV7-2 and TRBJ2-3; D not certain. Germline lookup yields CDR1 SGHTA and CDR2 FQGNSA. V gave up 5 bases and J gave up 3 bases, with 12 bases separating them. The CDR3 has 14 amino acids. CDR3 sequence reads: CASSMNPQTDTQYF. DNA for the CDR3: TGTGCCAGCAGCATGAACCCCCAGACAGATACGCAGTATTTT.

With regard to this clonotype: A read error may be the cause here, since a much bigger clone is one base away. The chain recombines TRBV3-1 with TRBJ1-4, with D possibly TRBD1 on 5 matching bases. The CDR3 runs to 15 residues. Germline CDR1 LGHDT, CDR2 YNNKEL (reference sequence). The CDR3 sequence: CASSKELQVNEKLFF. CDR3 bases: TGTGCCAGCAGCAAAGAATTACAGGTTAATGAAAAACTGTTTTTT.

This clonotype showed up just a few times. CDR3 region: CAWNGHTATEAFF. The CDR3 DNA reads as TGTGCCTGGAATGGCCATACGGCAACTGAAGCTTTCTTT. The chain is built from TRBV30 and TRBJ1-1; no clear D. V was cut by 4 bases and J by 5 bases, with 14 bases left in between. Germline assignment: CDR1 GTSNPN and CDR2 SVGIG (reference sequence). The CDR3 spans 13 residues.

The chain has TRBV20-1 and TRBJ1-6; the match to TRBD1 covers 8 bases. With V trimmed by 1 base and J by 10 bases, 6 bases remained unmatched. Per germline, CDR1 DFQATT and CDR2 SNEGSKA (reference sequence). The length of the CDR3 is 14 residues. DNA of the CDR3: TGCAGTGCTAGAGTTCAGGGGGCAGACTCACCCCTCCACTTT. This codes for CSARVQGADSPLHF.

This clonotype was seen repeatedly, ten times or more. V and J are TRBV12-3 or TRBV12-4 and TRBJ2-7, with 7 bases identical to TRBD1. The CDR3 runs 13 residues. J lost 5 bases, V lost 1 base, and 2 bases had no gene match. In DNA, the CDR3 is TGTGCCAGCAGTTTAGGAGACAGGGACGAGCAGTACTTC. Protein product: CASSLGDRDEQYF.

This clonotype was recorded a few times. The chain's CDR3 is CATSDPTSGDNEQFF. DNA for the CDR3: TGTGCCACCAGTGATCCTACTAGCGGAGACAATGAGCAGTTCTTC. The rearrangement uses TRBV24-1 and TRBJ2-1, with 8 bases aligning to TRBD2. The CDR3 has 15 amino acids. In germline, CDR1 is KGHDR, CDR2 SFDVKD. Trimming cost V 3 bases and J 5 bases; bases outside gene matches: 5.